This is a list of T cell receptor beta chains from one sample in a study of blood T cell repertoires in COVID-19. Using immunoSEQ multiplex PCR, the repertoire was profiled, and TCRdb retains in-frame clones only, with some absent. The sample holds 200,000 to 250,000 clones; 80% to 90% are singletons and the top ten take around 3.6%. Sample: PBMCs or T cells enriched from blood (not recorded which). These receptors were obtained from a young woman who had been exposed to COVID-19. Each CDR3 is given with its conserved first and last residue. D genes are given only for firm matches. Only part of the rows carry a size: once, few, many, or a class if the clone is expanded.

cdr3_aa,cdr3_nt,d_call,j_call,v_call,clone_size
CASSESGKSSYEQYF,TGTGCCAGCAGCGAAAGCGGGAAAAGCTCCTACGAGCAGTACTTC,TRBD2,TRBJ2-7,TRBV7-3,NA
CASSLDRIGETQYF,TGTGCCAGCAGCTTAGACAGGATTGGGGAGACCCAGTACTTC,NA,TRBJ2-5,TRBV2,NA
CASSYRAGGDGYTF,TGTGCCAGCAGTTATCGGGCAGGGGGCGATGGCTACACCTTC,TRBD1,TRBJ1-2,TRBV6-5,once
CASSQGARGAAWGGELFF,TGTGCCAGCAGCCAAGGGGCCAGGGGAGCGGCCTGGGGCGGGGAGCTGTTTTTT,NA,TRBJ2-2,TRBV3-1/TRBV3-2,NA
CASSLRGGYTF,TGTGCCAGCAGTTTAAGGGGAGGCTACACCTTC,NA,TRBJ1-2,TRBV12-3/TRBV12-4,NA
CASRQGTSGGSYEQYF,TGCGCCAGCAGACAGGGGACTAGCGGGGGTTCGTACGAGCAGTACTTC,TRBD2,TRBJ2-7,TRBV5-1,NA
CASRMLTAYQETQYF,TGTGCCAGCAGGATGCTGACAGCGTACCAAGAGACCCAGTACTTC,NA,TRBJ2-5,TRBV28,NA
CASSQERAGVGEQYF,TGTGCCAGCAGCCAAGAACGAGCGGGAGTAGGGGAGCAGTACTTC,TRBD2,TRBJ2-7,TRBV3-1/TRBV3-2,NA
CATSRDGGGPYNEQFF,TGTGCCACCAGCAGAGATGGGGGGGGTCCCTACAATGAGCAGTTCTTC,TRBD2,TRBJ2-1,TRBV15,NA
CASWDRFGGFF,TGTGCCAGCTGGGACAGGTTTGGTGGTTTCTTT,TRBD1,TRBJ1-1,TRBV3-1/TRBV3-2,NA
CASSFQGAEAFF,TGTGCCAGCAGTTTCCAGGGGGCTGAAGCTTTCTTT,TRBD1,TRBJ1-1,TRBV7-9,NA
CASSHSGPSSYEQYF,TGCGCCAGCAGCCATAGCGGGCCTAGCTCCTACGAGCAGTACTTC,TRBD2,TRBJ2-7,TRBV4-1,once
CASSSRQGWAGELFF,TGTGCCAGCAGTTCGCGACAGGGCTGGGCCGGGGAGCTGTTTTTT,TRBD1,TRBJ2-2,TRBV28,NA
CASSYAREEKLFF,TGTGCCAGCAGTTACGCCCGAGAGGAAAAACTGTTTTTT,NA,TRBJ1-4,TRBV6-6,NA
CASSIGGTHSYNEQFF,TGTGCCAGTAGTATCGGCGGGACTCACTCCTACAATGAGCAGTTCTTC,NA,TRBJ2-1,TRBV19,NA
CASSHPSGRRDTQYF,TGTGCCAGCAGCCACCCTAGCGGGAGGCGAGATACGCAGTATTTT,TRBD2,TRBJ2-3,TRBV3-1/TRBV3-2,NA
CASSLGTFRFSGANVLTF,TGTGCCAGCAGCTTAGGTACCTTCAGATTCTCTGGGGCCAACGTCCTGACTTTC,NA,TRBJ2-6,TRBV11-2,NA
CASSGLAGPYEQYF,TGTGCCAGCAGTGGACTAGCGGGACCTTACGAGCAGTACTTC,TRBD2,TRBJ2-7,TRBV27,NA
CASSLRGGTEAFF,TGTGCCAGCAGTCTACGGGGAGGAACTGAAGCTTTCTTT,NA,TRBJ1-1,TRBV27,NA
CASSQDLYRGRDIDIQYF,TGTGCCAGCAGCCAAGATCTTTACAGGGGGCGAGATATCGACATTCAGTACTTC,TRBD1,TRBJ2-4,TRBV3-1/TRBV3-2,NA
CASSSTGTVGYTF,TGTGCCAGCAGTTCAACCGGGACAGTTGGCTACACCTTC,TRBD1,TRBJ1-2,TRBV6-2/TRBV6-3,NA
CASSLTGTPYGYTF,TGTGCCAGCAGTTTAACCGGGACACCATATGGCTACACCTTC,NA,TRBJ1-2,TRBV27,once
CASSSKGGGWQETQYF,TGCGCCAGCAGCTCCAAGGGGGGGGGCTGGCAAGAGACCCAGTACTTC,NA,TRBJ2-5,TRBV5-1,NA
CASSLYRQAYGYTF,TGTGCCAGCAGTTTATATCGGCAGGCCTATGGCTACACCTTC,NA,TRBJ1-2,TRBV28,NA
CASSPEGDGNQPQHF,TGTGCCAGCAGCCCCGAGGGGGATGGCAATCAGCCCCAGCATTTT,NA,TRBJ1-5,TRBV7-9,NA
CASSPRTSADYEQYF,TGCGCCAGCAGCCCCAGGACTAGCGCGGACTACGAGCAGTACTTC,TRBD2,TRBJ2-7,TRBV5-1,once
CASSLSGSGNTIYF,TGTGCCAGCAGTTTATCCGGGTCAGGAAACACCATATATTTT,NA,TRBJ1-3,TRBV28,NA
CASSERSSGFQETQYF,TGTGCCAGCAGTGAAAGGTCTAGCGGGTTTCAAGAGACCCAGTACTTC,TRBD2,TRBJ2-5,TRBV2,once
CASSFRDPAGGSYEQYF,TGTGCCAGCAGCTTCCGGGACCCCGCCGGGGGCTCCTACGAGCAGTACTTC,NA,TRBJ2-7,TRBV5-5,few
CASGQVVGQQYF,TGTGCCAGTGGACAGGTTGTGGGTCAGCAGTACTTC,TRBD1,TRBJ2-7,TRBV2,NA
CASSLAPLAGGREQFF,TGTGCCAGCAGCTTAGCGCCCCTAGCGGGAGGTAGGGAGCAGTTCTTC,TRBD2,TRBJ2-1,TRBV7-9,NA
CASSLGTQSPLHF,TGTGCCAGCAGTTTGGGCACTCAGTCACCCCTCCACTTT,NA,TRBJ1-6,TRBV28,NA
CASSMEYTDTQYF,TGTGCCAGTAGTATGGAGTACACAGATACGCAGTATTTT,NA,TRBJ2-3,TRBV19,once
CASSESRQGARGYTF,TGTGCCAGCAGTGAATCTAGGCAGGGGGCGCGTGGCTACACCTTC,TRBD1,TRBJ1-2,TRBV2,NA
CASSLVTTETGELFF,TGCGCCAGCAGCTTGGTGACGACAGAAACCGGGGAGCTGTTTTTT,NA,TRBJ2-2,TRBV5-1,few
CASSFGQAGNTIYF,TGTGCCAGCAGCTTCGGTCAGGCTGGAAACACCATATATTTT,NA,TRBJ1-3,TRBV7-9,NA
CASSLAGGEKLFF,TGCGCCAGCAGCCTGGCCGGGGGTGAAAAACTGTTTTTT,NA,TRBJ1-4,TRBV4-1,once
CASSMVAGVLPKNIQYF,TGTGCCAGCTCAATGGTAGCGGGAGTCTTGCCCAAAAACATTCAGTACTTC,TRBD2,TRBJ2-4,TRBV18,NA